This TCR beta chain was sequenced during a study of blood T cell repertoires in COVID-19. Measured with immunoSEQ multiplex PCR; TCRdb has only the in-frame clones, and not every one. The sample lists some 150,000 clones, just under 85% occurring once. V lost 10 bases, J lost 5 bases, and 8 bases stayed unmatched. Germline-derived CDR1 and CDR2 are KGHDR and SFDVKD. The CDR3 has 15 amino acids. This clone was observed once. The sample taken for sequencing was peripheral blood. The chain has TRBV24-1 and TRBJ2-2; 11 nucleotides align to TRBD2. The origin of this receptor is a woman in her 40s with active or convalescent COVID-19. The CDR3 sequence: CATSHSGRETGELFF. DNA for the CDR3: TGTGCCACTTCGCATAGCGGGAGGGAGACCGGGGAGCTGTTTTTT.